The rows below give T cell receptor beta chains drawn from one sample of a study of technical replicates of blood from a few donors. The method was immunoSEQ multiplex PCR; TCRdb's version includes in-frame clones alone and lacks a portion of them. This table holds 79,000 or so clones, about 96% found once. Material for sequencing was T cells isolated from PBMCs. The receptors were gathered from a human donor in good health. CDR3s include the opening cysteine and the closing phenylalanine or tryptophan. Each record gives: V gene, clone size, D gene, J gene, CDR3 protein, CDR3 DNA. A D gene is named only where the DNA matches it firmly. Clone size is shown for a subset of rows, as once, few, many or a class of expanded clone.

TRBV7-2	.	.	TRBJ2-1	CASSLGREEQFF	TGTGCCAGCAGCTTAGGCCGGGAGGAGCAGTTCTTC
TRBV7-2	.	TRBD2	TRBJ2-7	CASSFGTSVYEQYF	TGTGCCAGCAGCTTCGGGACTAGCGTCTACGAGCAGTACTTC
TRBV27	.	.	TRBJ1-2	CASSSQGVSGYTF	TGTGCCAGCAGTTCACAGGGCGTAAGCGGCTACACCTTC
TRBV12-5	.	.	TRBJ2-1	CASGRQGLTYNEQFF	TGTGCTAGTGGTCGTCAGGGGCTTACCTACAATGAGCAGTTCTTC
TRBV4-3	.	TRBD2	TRBJ2-7	CASSQELAGDYEQYF	TGCGCCAGCAGCCAAGAGCTAGCGGGAGACTATGAGCAGTACTTC
TRBV6-6	.	.	TRBJ2-5	CASSSALGWETQYF	TGTGCCAGCAGTTCCGCACTAGGCTGGGAGACCCAGTACTTC
TRBV7-2	.	TRBD1	TRBJ2-7	CASSLRQGSSYEQYF	TGTGCCAGCAGCTTGAGACAGGGTAGCTCCTACGAGCAGTACTTC
TRBV7-3	.	.	TRBJ2-5	CASSLTGGKETQYF	TGTGCCAGCAGCTTAACTGGCGGAAAAGAGACCCAGTACTTC
TRBV28	.	.	TRBJ2-5	CASSNPFPQETQYF	TGTGCCAGCAGTAATCCTTTTCCGCAAGAGACCCAGTACTTC
TRBV6-1	.	.	TRBJ2-7	CASSEAWVGNYEQYF	TGTGCCAGCAGTGAAGCCTGGGTGGGCAACTACGAGCAGTACTTC
TRBV19	.	.	TRBJ2-1	CASSINRGANEQFF	TGTGCCAGTAGTATTAACCGCGGGGCCAATGAGCAGTTCTTC
TRBV2	.	.	TRBJ2-1	CASSHGLGGDNEQFF	TGTGCCAGCAGTCATGGATTAGGCGGGGACAATGAGCAGTTCTTC
TRBV5-1	.	TRBD1	TRBJ2-7	CASSPQGAPYEQYF	TGCGCCAGCAGCCCCCAGGGGGCCCCCTACGAGCAGTACTTC
TRBV10-3	.	.	TRBJ1-1	CAISESNSYTEAFF	TGTGCCATCAGTGAGTCTAACAGTTACACTGAAGCTTTCTTT
TRBV11-3	.	TRBD2	TRBJ2-7	CASSFRLAQTYEQYF	TGTGCCAGCAGTTTCCGACTAGCGCAGACCTACGAGCAGTACTTC
TRBV7-9	.	TRBD2	TRBJ2-1	CASSSLLAENNNEQFF	TGTGCCAGCAGCTCACTCCTAGCGGAGAATAACAATGAGCAGTTCTTC
TRBV7-2	.	.	TRBJ2-5	CASSLGVLETQYF	TGTGCCAGCAGCTTAGGCGTATTAGAGACCCAGTACTTC
TRBV30	few	.	TRBJ1-1	CAWTGTSTEAFF	TGTGCCTGGACAGGGACTAGCACTGAAGCTTTCTTT
TRBV4-2	once	.	TRBJ2-4	CASSQVGGELPPVNIQYF	TGTGCCAGCAGCCAAGTAGGGGGAGAGCTTCCTCCGGTAAACATTCAGTACTTC
TRBV5-4	.	.	TRBJ1-1	CASSLGKNTEAFF	TGTGCCAGCAGCTTGGGTAAGAACACTGAAGCTTTCTTT
TRBV6-5	once	.	TRBJ1-4	CASSLDWSGELFF	TGTGCCAGCTCATTGGACTGGTCAGGGGAACTGTTTTTT
TRBV4-2	.	TRBD2	TRBJ2-3	CASSQTGLAGITDTQYF	TGTGCCAGCAGCCAAACAGGACTAGCGGGAATCACAGATACGCAGTATTTT
TRBV27	.	TRBD2	TRBJ2-2	CASSPTTGMTGLAGEVGELFF	TGTGCCAGCAGTCCGACGACAGGGATGACGGGACTAGCGGGAGAGGTCGGGGAGCTGTTTTTT
TRBV5-1	.	TRBD1	TRBJ1-2	CASSSGQFYGYTF	TGCGCCAGCAGCTCGGGACAGTTCTATGGCTACACCTTC
TRBV5-8	.	TRBD2	TRBJ2-7	CASSLAAGATYEQYF	TGTGCCAGCAGCTTGGCCGCGGGAGCTACCTACGAGCAGTACTTC
TRBV28	.	TRBD1	TRBJ2-7	CASSYFRDRGYEQYF	TGTGCCAGCAGTTATTTCCGGGACAGGGGCTACGAGCAGTACTTC
TRBV5-1	.	.	TRBJ2-3	CASSLGGRDYTDTQYF	TGCGCCAGCAGCTTGGGAGGGAGAGACTACACAGATACGCAGTATTTT
TRBV30	.	.	TRBJ1-5	CAWGADLSNQPQHF	TGTGCCTGGGGGGCGGATTTAAGCAATCAGCCCCAGCATTTT
TRBV19	.	TRBD1	TRBJ1-4	CASSIRQGGNEKLFF	TGTGCCAGTAGTATCCGACAGGGCGGTAATGAAAAACTGTTTTTT
TRBV11-2	.	.	TRBJ1-2	CASSLGGYGYTF	TGTGCCAGCAGCTTAGGCGGTTATGGCTACACCTTC
TRBV2	.	.	TRBJ1-1	CANLKKNTEAFF	TGTGCCAACCTAAAAAAGAACACTGAAGCTTTCTTT
TRBV28	few	TRBD1	TRBJ1-1	CATGDRGYTEAFF	TGTGCCACCGGGGACAGGGGGTATACTGAAGCTTTCTTT
TRBV28	once	TRBD1	TRBJ1-3	CASSPDRGGWWSSGNTIYF	TGTGCCAGCAGTCCCGACAGGGGAGGTTGGTGGAGCTCTGGAAACACCATATATTTT
TRBV5-1	.	.	TRBJ2-2	CASSLGTNSNTGELFF	TGCGCCAGCAGCTTGGGGACTAACTCGAACACCGGGGAGCTGTTTTTT
TRBV18	.	.	TRBJ2-7	CASSPLQGYEQYF	TGTGCCAGCTCACCCTTACAGGGCTACGAGCAGTACTTC
TRBV11-2	.	TRBD1	TRBJ2-7	CASSPLTGQYEQYF	TGTGCCAGCAGCCCCCTGACAGGGCAATACGAGCAGTACTTC
TRBV28	.	.	TRBJ1-5	CASSRDSNQPQHF	TGTGCCAGCAGTCGAGATAGCAATCAGCCCCAGCATTTT
TRBV10-3	.	TRBD2	TRBJ2-1	CAIKGTSGSNEQFF	TGTGCCATCAAAGGGACTAGCGGGAGCAATGAGCAGTTCTTC
TRBV4-3	.	.	TRBJ1-3	CASSQEAGRGTIYF	TGCGCCAGCAGCCAAGAGGCGGGCAGGGGCACCATATATTTT
TRBV18	few	TRBD1	TRBJ2-7	CASSGTENYEQYF	TGTGCCAGCTCCGGGACAGAGAATTACGAGCAGTACTTC
TRBV7-6	.	TRBD1	TRBJ1-4	CASSITGGGNEKLFF	TGTGCCAGCAGCATAACAGGGGGCGGGAATGAAAAACTGTTTTTT
TRBV29-1	.	TRBD2	TRBJ2-7	CSVVTSGRINEQYF	TGCAGCGTTGTTACTAGCGGGAGGATCAACGAGCAGTACTTC
TRBV9	.	TRBD1	TRBJ2-7	CASSGGQDFSYEQYF	TGTGCCAGCAGCGGCGGACAGGATTTCTCCTACGAGCAGTACTTC
TRBV19	.	.	TRBJ2-1	CASSSDRNEQFF	TGTGCCAGTAGTTCAGACAGGAATGAGCAGTTCTTC
TRBV7-3	.	TRBD2	TRBJ2-2	CASSSPGLAGTGELFF	TGTGCCAGCAGCTCCCCCGGACTAGCAGGTACCGGGGAGCTGTTTTTT
TRBV27	once	TRBD2	TRBJ2-1	CASSRSGRAPNEQFF	TGTGCCAGCAGTCGTAGCGGGAGGGCCCCCAATGAGCAGTTCTTC
TRBV29-1	.	TRBD2	TRBJ2-1	CSVALLAGGYNEQFF	TGCAGCGTCGCGCTCCTAGCGGGAGGGTACAATGAGCAGTTCTTC
TRBV7-9	.	.	TRBJ2-1	CASSPNRGGYNEQFF	TGTGCCAGCAGTCCTAACAGGGGAGGCTACAATGAGCAGTTCTTC
TRBV19	.	.	TRBJ2-7	CASSAYSGTLAYEQYF	TGTGCCAGTAGTGCCTATTCCGGGACACTAGCCTACGAGCAGTACTTC
TRBV21-1	.	.	TRBJ2-1	CASSPLRFSGNEQFF	TGTGCCAGCAGCCCACTCCGGTTCTCCGGGAATGAGCAGTTCTTC
TRBV6-5	.	.	TRBJ2-1	CASSYSEGGDYNEQFF	TGTGCCAGCAGTTACTCAGAGGGCGGGGATTACAATGAGCAGTTCTTC
TRBV5-6	.	TRBD1	TRBJ1-3	CASSLVDRAGNTIYF	TGTGCCAGCAGCTTGGTGGACAGGGCCGGTAACACCATATATTTT
TRBV7-3	.	.	TRBJ2-1	CASSFGTNNEQFF	TGTGCCAGCAGCTTTGGGACAAACAATGAGCAGTTCTTC
TRBV6-1	.	TRBD2	TRBJ2-3	CASSDLAGGGDTQYF	TGTGCCAGCAGTGATCTAGCGGGAGGGGGGGATACGCAGTATTTT
TRBV6-4	.	.	TRBJ2-2	CASSDSDSNTGELFF	TGTGCCAGCAGTGACTCTGACTCGAACACCGGGGAGCTGTTTTTT
TRBV6-4	.	.	TRBJ2-3	CASSERLETDTQYF	TGTGCCAGCAGTGAACGGCTAGAAACAGATACGCAGTATTTT
TRBV7-6	.	.	TRBJ2-1	CASSRLADEQFF	TGTGCCAGCAGCCGCCTGGCGGATGAGCAGTTCTTC
TRBV6-1	.	TRBD2	TRBJ2-1	CASSVVVSGAYNEQFF	TGTGCCAGCAGTGTCGTGGTTAGCGGGGCCTACAATGAGCAGTTCTTC
TRBV27	.	.	TRBJ2-7	CASSSDGNYEQYF	TGTGCCAGCAGTTCGGACGGGAACTACGAGCAGTACTTC